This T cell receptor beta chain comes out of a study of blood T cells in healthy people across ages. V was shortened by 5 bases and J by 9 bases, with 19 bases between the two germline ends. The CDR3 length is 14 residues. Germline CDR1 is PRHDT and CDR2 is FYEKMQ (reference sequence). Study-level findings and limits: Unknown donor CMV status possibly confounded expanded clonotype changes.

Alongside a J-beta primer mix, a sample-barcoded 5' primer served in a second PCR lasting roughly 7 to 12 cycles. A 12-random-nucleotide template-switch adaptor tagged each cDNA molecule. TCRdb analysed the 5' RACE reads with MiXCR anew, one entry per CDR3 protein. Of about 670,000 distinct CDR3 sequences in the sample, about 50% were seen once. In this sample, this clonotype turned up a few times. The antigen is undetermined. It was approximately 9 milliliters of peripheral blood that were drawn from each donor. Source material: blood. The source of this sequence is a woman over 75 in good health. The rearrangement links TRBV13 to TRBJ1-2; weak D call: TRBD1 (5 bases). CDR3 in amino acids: CASSRDARRGSYTF. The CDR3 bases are TGTGCCAGCAGCCGGGACGCCCGCCGGGGTAGCTACACCTTC.